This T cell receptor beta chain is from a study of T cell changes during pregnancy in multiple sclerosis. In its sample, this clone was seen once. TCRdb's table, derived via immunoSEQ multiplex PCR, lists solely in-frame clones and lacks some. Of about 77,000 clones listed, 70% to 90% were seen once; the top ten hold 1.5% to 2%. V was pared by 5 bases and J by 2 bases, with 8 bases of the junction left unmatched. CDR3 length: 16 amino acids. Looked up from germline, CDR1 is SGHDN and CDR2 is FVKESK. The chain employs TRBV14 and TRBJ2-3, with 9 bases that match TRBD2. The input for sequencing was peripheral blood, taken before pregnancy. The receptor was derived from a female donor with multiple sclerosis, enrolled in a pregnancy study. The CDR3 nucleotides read TGTGCCAGCAGCACGCGGGGGGGACGGGACACAGATACGCAGTATTTT. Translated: CASSTRGGRDTDTQYF.